This is a list of T cell receptor beta chains from one sample in a study of T-cell memory formation after mild COVID-19. TCRdb used MiXCR to reprocess the 5' RACE reads, holding one entry per CDR3 protein. The sample contains 300,000 to 350,000 distinct CDR3 sequences, 13% to 15% of which appear only once. Sequencing used PBMCs or a T cell subset sorted from them (not recorded which). All receptors come from a man in his late teens or twenties who had mild COVID-19 (a few samples of this study predate the infection). Cell type and time point are not known. Both conserved end residues are part of each CDR3. The order of the fields is CDR3 protein, V gene, clone size, J gene. Clone size is stated in some rows and not others, as once, few, many or a class when expanded.

CASSPASASGNTIYF TRBV18 NA TRBJ1-3
CASSVAGGYETQYF TRBV9 many TRBJ2-5
CASSLDRSDGYTF TRBV11-2 few TRBJ1-2
CASSLLVDTQYF TRBV11-2 many TRBJ2-3
CSARVPGLTSTDTQYF TRBV20-1 few TRBJ2-3
CASSLGDRIYEQYF TRBV5-1 NA TRBJ2-7
CASKAAGGTFETQYF TRBV6-5 NA TRBJ2-5
CATSDSGGAGELFF TRBV24-1 NA TRBJ2-2
CASSPSPQGTQYF TRBV12-3/TRBV12-4 few TRBJ2-5
CASSRPNDPGLGGYTF TRBV4-2 once TRBJ1-2
CASSSSGTGENTQYF TRBV5-1 NA TRBJ2-3
CASSSRAGDEQYF TRBV9 few TRBJ2-7
CASSLRLAGENEQFF TRBV7-3 NA TRBJ2-1
CASSLSAMSYNSPLHF TRBV7-9 many TRBJ1-6
CATSENQAGATDTQYF TRBV24-1 few TRBJ2-3
CASSQVGGGGSADTQYF TRBV4-3 few TRBJ2-3
CASSPRLATDEQFF TRBV7-2 many TRBJ2-1
CASTNAANTEAFF TRBV6-2/TRBV6-3 NA TRBJ1-1
CASRPLGGLTNTQYF TRBV6-5 NA TRBJ2-3
CASSYLTANSPLHF TRBV6-2/TRBV6-3 many TRBJ1-6
CASSAGPIIEQYF TRBV18 NA TRBJ2-7
CASRPGTSGGIQETQYF TRBV12-3/TRBV12-4 NA TRBJ2-5
CASSPPRQFTDTQYF TRBV28 NA TRBJ2-3
CATSPAGTGEEKLFF TRBV24-1 NA TRBJ1-4
CASSHIPLLAGGADEQFF TRBV7-9 NA TRBJ2-1
CASSLMTGLTEAFF TRBV5-1 NA TRBJ1-1
CASSYSAVNYGYTF TRBV6-5 NA TRBJ1-2
CASSTPDTSGGYTF TRBV19 NA TRBJ1-2
CASSQDRSANTGELFF TRBV4-3 many TRBJ2-2
CAWSGTSGGNEQFF TRBV30 NA TRBJ2-1
CASSLGGEVYEQFF TRBV11-1 many TRBJ2-1
CASGTGIQWNYGYTF TRBV5-1 NA TRBJ1-2
CASSLATGHDVNYGYTF TRBV7-2 few TRBJ1-2
CASSYSPQVNEKLFF TRBV6-5 NA TRBJ1-4
CASSWRGQSSYNEQFF TRBV5-1 NA TRBJ2-1
CGAGGLTDTQYF TRBV7-2 NA TRBJ2-3
CASKASGTDTQYF TRBV6-2/TRBV6-3 many TRBJ2-3
CASTSLGSGGYTGELFF TRBV19 NA TRBJ2-2
CASTATPDKPNEKLFF TRBV7-6 NA TRBJ1-4